What follows are 11 T cell receptor beta chains derived from one specimen sequenced in a study of a mutant IDH1 vaccine in newly diagnosed glioma. Time point described: week 35, safety follow-up. Each dose of the vaccine consisted of 300 ug of mutant IDH1 20-mer peptide, with topical imiquimod. Their target antigens are unknown. Using immunoSEQ multiplex PCR, the repertoire was profiled, and TCRdb retains in-frame clones only, with some absent. The table shows about 68,000 clones, with about four fifths occurring only once. The sample in question was PBMCs, obtained from a glioma patient whose treatment included an IDH1 peptide vaccine. The origin of the receptors is a man aged 18 to 29 with glioma.

The chain carries TRBV11-1 and TRBJ1-2; D is ambiguous. CDR3 length: 14 amino acids. Germline V gene sequence: CDR1 SGHAT, CDR2 FQDESV (reference sequence). V lost 0 bases and J 4 bases, leaving 9 bases between the germline ends. CDR3 sequence reads: CASSLAGNGYGYTF. CDR3 in DNA: TGTGCCAGCAGCTTAGCAGGGAACGGCTATGGCTACACCTTC.

This chain connects TRBV4-2 to TRBJ2-1; 8 bases are a match to TRBD2. Germline V gives CDR1 LGHNA, CDR2 YNFKEQ. Trimming at V came to 3 bases and at J to 3 bases, leaving 10 bases not matched to a gene. The CDR3 is 17 residues long. CDR3 nucleotides: TGTGCCAGCAGCCAGGCATCCAGGCGGGGGGACTACAATGAGCAGTTCTTC. Translating gives CASSQASRRGDYNEQFF.

The chain links TRBV9 to TRBJ1-3, with a weak D call TRBD1 (5 bases). Deletions cut 2 bases from V and 0 bases from J, with 9 bases between. The CDR3 loop spans 15 amino acids. Germline-derived CDR1 and CDR2 are SGDLS and YYNGEE. The CDR3 DNA reads TGTGCCAGCAGCGTGGGGGGGGGCTCTGGAAACACCATATATTTT. Translating it yields CASSVGGGSGNTIYF.

J is TRBJ2-1 and V is TRBV6-1; D gene ambiguous. V shed 2 bases and J shed 8 bases, with 13 bases lying between them. The length of the CDR3 is 14 residues. The germline V gene encodes CDR1 MNHNS and CDR2 SASEGT. The CDR3 nucleotides are TGTGCCAGCAGTGAAATACGGGCCGCAGATGAGCAGTTCTTC. This codes for CASSEIRAADEQFF.

This chain connects TRBV7-9 to TRBJ1-5; TRBD1 matches 7 bases. The V and J ends lost 6 bases and 2 bases, in that order; junction bases with no gene match: 10. This CDR3 is 16 amino acids long. Germline V CDR1 and CDR2: SEHNR, FQNEAQ (reference sequence). The CDR3 sequence is CASRESTGEGNQPQHF. In nucleotides, the CDR3 is TGTGCCAGCAGAGAATCCACAGGGGAGGGCAATCAGCCCCAGCATTTT. Full variable domain (outside the CDR3, taken from reference TRBV7-9 and TRBJ1-5): DTGVSQNPRHKITKRGQNVTFRCDPISEHNRLYWYRQTLGQGPEFLTYFQNEAQLEKSRLLSDRFSAERPKGSFSTLEIQRTEQGDSAMYLCASRESTGEGNQPQHFGDGTRLSIL.

The rearrangement uses TRBV5-1 and TRBJ1-1; D gene unclear. V lost 0 bases to trimming and J lost 0 bases, with 6 bases between them. The V gene's germline CDR1 is SGHRS and CDR2 YFSETQ. This CDR3 comprises 14 residues. CDR3 in amino acids: CASSLGVLNTEAFF. The DNA for the CDR3 is TGCGCCAGCAGCTTGGGGGTACTGAACACTGAAGCTTTCTTT.

V and J are TRBV7-8 and TRBJ2-1, with 7 bases identical to TRBD2. V dropped 3 bases and J dropped 7; count of bases not matched to a gene: 6. This CDR3 is built from 14 residues. Germline V gives CDR1 SGHVS, CDR2 FQNEAQ. Here the CDR3 DNA reads TGTGCCAGCAGCTTCTTTGGGGGGGGGAATGAGCAGTTCTTC. Translation: CASSFFGGGNEQFF.

V usage is TRBV10-3 and J usage is TRBJ1-5; unclear D gene. The CDR3 is 13 amino acids. V was trimmed by 6 bases and J by 7 bases, leaving 13 bases between them. CDR1 is ENHRY and CDR2 is SYGVKD in the germline V gene. CDR3 DNA sequence: TGTGCCATCAGGACGGGGTCAACCCAGCCCCAGCATTTT. This translates into CAIRTGSTQPQHF.

The chain links TRBV7-3 to TRBJ1-6; weak D call: TRBD1 (5 bases). The CDR3 has 15 amino acids. The V and J ends lost 1 base and 7 bases respectively, with 11 bases between them. Germline CDR1 SGHTA, CDR2 FQGTGA. CDR3 sequence reads: CASSLIAGYNSPLHF. The DNA for the CDR3 is TGTGCCAGCAGCTTAATTGCAGGGTACAATTCACCCCTCCACTTT.

This clone occurred once. V gene TRBV30 combines with J gene TRBJ1-1; D is unresolved. The germline CDR1 and CDR2 sequences are GTSNPN and SVGIG (reference sequence). Trimming pared 3 bases from V and 6 bases from J, leaving 20 bases between. This CDR3 has 15 residues. CDR3 bases: TGTGCCTGGAGCTTTCTGGGGTGGGCGGTCTCTGAAGCTTTCTTT. Encoded protein: CAWSFLGWAVSEAFF.

The chain links TRBV5-4 to TRBJ2-1, with D maybe TRBD2 (5 bases). Germline lookup yields CDR1 SGHNT and CDR2 YYREEE (reference sequence). Trimming cost V 2 bases and J 6 bases, with 12 bases left between them. The CDR3 contains 14 residues. The CDR3 protein is CASSFAGELNEQFF. In DNA form, the CDR3 reads TGTGCCAGCAGCTTTGCCGGGGAGCTCAATGAGCAGTTCTTC.